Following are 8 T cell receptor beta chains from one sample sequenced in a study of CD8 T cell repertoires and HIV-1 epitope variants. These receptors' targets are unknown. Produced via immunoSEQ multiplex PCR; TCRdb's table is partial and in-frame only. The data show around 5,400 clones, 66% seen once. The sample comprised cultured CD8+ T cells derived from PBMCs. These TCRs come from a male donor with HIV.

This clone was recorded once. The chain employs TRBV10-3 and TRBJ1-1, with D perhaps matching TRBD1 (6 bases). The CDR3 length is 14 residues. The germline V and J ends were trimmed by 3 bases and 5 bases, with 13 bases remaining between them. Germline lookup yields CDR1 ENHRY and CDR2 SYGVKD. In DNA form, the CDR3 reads TGTGCCATCAGTGATGGCGGGGGGCGGACTGAAGCTTTCTTT. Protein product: CAISDGGGRTEAFF.

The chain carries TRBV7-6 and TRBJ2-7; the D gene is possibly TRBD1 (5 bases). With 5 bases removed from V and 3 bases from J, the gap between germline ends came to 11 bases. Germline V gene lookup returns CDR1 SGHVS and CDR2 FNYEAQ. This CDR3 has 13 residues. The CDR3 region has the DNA TGTGCCAGCAGCCGCCAGCAGGGCTACGAGCAGTACTTC. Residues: CASSRQQGYEQYF.

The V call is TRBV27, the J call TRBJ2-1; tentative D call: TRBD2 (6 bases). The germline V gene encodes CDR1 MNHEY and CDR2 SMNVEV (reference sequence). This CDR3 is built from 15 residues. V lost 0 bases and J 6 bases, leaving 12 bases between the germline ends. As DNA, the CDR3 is TGTGCCAGCAGTTTATCATCCTCCGGGGGCAATGAGCAGTTCTTC. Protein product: CASSLSSSGGNEQFF.

CDR3 in DNA: TGTGCCAGCAGCTCCTCCGTAAGCGGGAGGGACCAAGAGACCCAGTACTTC. Encoded protein: CASSSSVSGRDQETQYF. This chain connects TRBV7-9 to TRBJ2-5; 10 positions match TRBD2. V shed 4 bases and J 0 bases; nucleotides not matched to a gene: 8. The CDR3 runs to 17 residues. The germline V gene encodes CDR1 SEHNR and CDR2 FQNEAQ (reference sequence).

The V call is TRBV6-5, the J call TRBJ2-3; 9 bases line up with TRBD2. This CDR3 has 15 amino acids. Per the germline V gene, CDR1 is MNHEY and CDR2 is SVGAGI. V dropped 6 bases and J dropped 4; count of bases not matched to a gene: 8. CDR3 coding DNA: TGTGCCAGCAGACTTAGCGGGAGTGGGGCAGATACGCAGTATTTT. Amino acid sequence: CASRLSGSGADTQYF.

Written as DNA, the CDR3 is TGTGCCAGCAGCTCCCGCTCCTACGAGCAGTACTTC. It yields the protein CASSSRSYEQYF. This sequence joins TRBV11-1 and TRBJ2-7; D unresolved. V lost 4 bases and J lost 0, with 4 bases in between. Germline CDR1 reads SGHAT; CDR2 reads FQDESV (reference sequence). This CDR3 is built from 12 residues.

In DNA form, the CDR3 reads TGTGCCAGCAGCCGCCTATGGGGCTACACCTTC. Translation gives CASSRLWGYTF. The V gene is TRBV7-2, the J gene TRBJ1-2; the D is unclear. The CDR3 spans 11 residues. Per germline, CDR1 SGHTA and CDR2 FQGNSA. The V gene lost 5 bases and the J gene lost 8 bases, with 9 bases spanning the gap.

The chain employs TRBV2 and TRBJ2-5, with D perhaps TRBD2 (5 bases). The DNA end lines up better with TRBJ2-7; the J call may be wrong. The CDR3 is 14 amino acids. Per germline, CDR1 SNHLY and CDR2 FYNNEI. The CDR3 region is CASSEDLGLDEQYF. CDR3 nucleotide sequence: TGTGCCAGCAGTGAAGACCTAGGACTCGACGAGCAGTACTTC.